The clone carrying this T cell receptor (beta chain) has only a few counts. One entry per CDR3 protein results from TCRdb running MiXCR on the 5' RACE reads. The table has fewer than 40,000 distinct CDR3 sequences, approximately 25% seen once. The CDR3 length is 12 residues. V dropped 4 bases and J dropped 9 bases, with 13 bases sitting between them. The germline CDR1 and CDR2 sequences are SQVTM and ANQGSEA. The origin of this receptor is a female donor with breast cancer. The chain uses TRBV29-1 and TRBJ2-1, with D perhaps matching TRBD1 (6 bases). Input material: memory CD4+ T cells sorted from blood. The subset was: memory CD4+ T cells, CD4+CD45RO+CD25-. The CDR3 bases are TGCAGCGTTGGGGGGCACGGGATTGAGCAGTTCTTC. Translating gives CSVGGHGIEQFF.